The 25 T cell receptor beta chains reported below all come from one sample, sequenced in a study of response to subunit inactivated influenza vaccine. TCRdb re-called the RT-PCR reads through MiXCR, storing one row per CDR3 protein. The table records under 800,000 distinct CDR3 sequences, approximately 14% of them present only once. Material: PBMCs from blood, obtained around 14 days before vaccination. These receptors were taken from a middle-aged man who received an inactivated influenza vaccine.

For this clonotype: The missing conserved phenylalanine or tryptophan at the end of this CDR3 makes a read error likely. No DNA is shown, since the ends of the CDR3 on it are uncertain; the CDR3 is the one TCRdb lists. The chain employs TRBV28 and TRBJ1-2; TRBD1, the table's D call, was not compared with the DNA. The CDR3 is 9 residues long, counting both termini. The germline gives CDR1 MDHEN, CDR2 SYDVKM. This CDR3 is CASRLGQAV.

The CDR3 sequence: CASTVTGGETQYF. The CDR3 coding sequence is TGTGCCAGCACCGTGACAGGGGGGGAGACCCAGTACTTC. The chain recombines TRBV21-1 with TRBJ2-5; the table's D call of TRBD1 was not tested on the DNA. TRBV21-1 corresponds to a pseudogene. The CDR3 spans 13 residues.

V usage is TRBV11-2 and J usage is TRBJ2-2, with 10 bases fitting TRBD1. The ends lost 4 bases at V and 5 bases at J; junction bases unmatched: 4. Germline V gene sequence: CDR1 SGHAT, CDR2 FQNNGV. This CDR3 is 15 amino acids long. CDR3 residues: CASSWGQGRTGELFF. As DNA, the CDR3 is TGTGCCAGCAGCTGGGGACAGGGGAGGACCGGGGAGCTGTTTTTT.

This clonotype was observed a few times. This chain links TRBV12-3 or TRBV12-4 with TRBJ1-2; 7 bases map to TRBD1. The CDR3 is 11 amino acids. Trimming took 6 bases from V and 6 from J; bases not matched to a gene: 1. CDR3 protein: CASRQGDGYTF. The CDR3 DNA reads TGTGCCAGCAGGCAGGGGGATGGCTACACCTTC.

This clonotype was seen a handful of times. The chain couples TRBV6-5 to TRBJ2-3; 7 bases line up with TRBD1. The CDR3 sequence is 17 residues long. V was clipped by 2 bases and J by 1 base; unmatched bases: 9. Per germline, CDR1 MNHEY and CDR2 SVGAGI. The CDR3 DNA reads TGTGCCAGCAGTTACGCTCCTTGGACAGGTGGCACAGATACGCAGTATTTT. Its translation is CASSYAPWTGGTDTQYF.

This rearrangement joins TRBV7-2 to TRBJ2-7; perhaps TRBD1 as D (6 bases). The CDR3 sequence is 13 residues long. V lost 5 bases and J lost 6, with 14 bases in between. The germline V gene encodes CDR1 SGHTA and CDR2 FQGNSA. The CDR3, as DNA: TGTGCCAGCAGCGCAGTACAGGGTCGCGAGCAGTACTTC. Translating gives CASSAVQGREQYF.

The chain has TRBV15 and TRBJ2-1, with D maybe TRBD2 (6 bases). V lost 5 bases, J lost 4 bases, and 12 bases lay in between. Germline V lookup: CDR1 LNHNV, CDR2 YYDKDF (reference sequence). The CDR3 is made up of 14 amino acids. The CDR3: CATSERREYNEQFF. DNA of the CDR3: TGTGCCACCAGCGAGAGGAGGGAGTACAATGAGCAGTTCTTC. Drawing the rest from reference TRBV15 and TRBJ2-1, the complete variable domain is DAMVIQNPRYQVTQFGKPVTLSCSQTLNHNVMYWYQQKSSQAPKLLFHYYDKDFNNEADTPDNFQSRRPNTSFCFLDIRSPGLGDTAMYLCATSERREYNEQFFGPGTRLTVL.

The DNA of the CDR3 is TGTGCCAGCAGCTTAGGCCTAGGGCCAACTTTAGCGGAAAGCCAAGAGACCCAGTACTTC. Translation: CASSLGLGPTLAESQETQYF. This sequence joins TRBV13 and TRBJ2-5, with D tentatively TRBD2 (6 bases). Germline values: CDR1 PRHDT, CDR2 FYEKMQ (reference sequence). This CDR3 has 20 residues. Between the trimmed V and J ends, which lost 0 bases and 1 base, there was a span of 24 bases.

There are a few counts of this clonotype. The gene calls are TRBV30 and TRBJ1-2, with D hard to call. Germline CDR1 and CDR2: GTSNPN and SVGIG (reference sequence). Trimming removed 5 bases at V and 5 bases at J, with 18 bases between. The CDR3 contains 14 residues. The chain's CDR3 is CAWVREPDGYGYTF. In DNA form, the CDR3 reads TGTGCCTGGGTCCGGGAGCCTGATGGGTATGGCTACACCTTC. Filled out from reference TRBV30 and TRBJ1-2, the complete variable domain reads SQTIHQWPATLVQPVGSPLSLECTVEGTSNPNLYWYRQAAGRGLQLLFYSVGIGQISSEVPQNLSASRPQDRQFILSSKKLLLSDSGFYLCAWVREPDGYGYTFGSGTRLTVV.

In its sample, this clonotype was seen a few times. V usage is TRBV5-6 and J usage is TRBJ1-2; no clear D gene. CDR1 is SGHDT and CDR2 is YYEEEE in the germline V gene. V lost 0 bases and J 4 bases, leaving 19 bases between the germline ends. The CDR3 extends over 17 amino acids. CDR3 DNA sequence: TGTGCCAGCAGCTTGGCCGGTAACCCCCCGGTTGGCTATGGCTACACCTTC. Translated: CASSLAGNPPVGYGYTF.

This clonotype was found a few times. CDR3 in DNA: TGCGCCAGCAGCCAAGGGACAGAACCTAATGAGCAGTTCTTC. It encodes CASSQGTEPNEQFF. The chain uses TRBV4-1 and TRBJ2-1; tentative D call: TRBD1 (6 bases). CDR3 length equals 14 residues. In germline, CDR1 is MGHRA, CDR2 YSYEKL. V was shortened by 1 base and J by 7 bases, with 11 bases between the two germline ends.

Only a few counts were recorded for this clonotype. The chain recombines TRBV18 with TRBJ2-7; 13 bases are shared with TRBD2. The CDR3 totals 16 residues. Germline V CDR1 and CDR2: KGHSH, LQKENI. Unmatched junction bases numbered 2, after V lost 0 bases and J lost 3 bases. CDR3 region: CASSPPGLAGYYEQYF. The CDR3 nucleotides are TGTGCCAGCTCACCACCGGGACTAGCGGGATACTACGAGCAGTACTTC.

This rearrangement joins TRBV5-1 to TRBJ2-5; 7 nucleotides agree with TRBD2. Germline V lookup: CDR1 SGHRS, CDR2 YFSETQ. V was pared by 4 bases and J by 9 bases, with 15 bases of the junction left unmatched. CDR3 size: 15 residues. The CDR3 here is CASSVLADQSGAQYF. For the CDR3, the DNA is TGCGCCAGCAGCGTCCTAGCGGATCAGAGTGGGGCCCAGTACTTC.

The chain combines TRBV5-1 with TRBJ2-1; 12 nucleotides match TRBD1. J was trimmed by 4 bases and V by 3 bases; bases with no gene match: 11. The germline V gene has CDR1 SGHRS and CDR2 YFSETQ. The CDR3 extends over 18 amino acids. In nucleotides, the CDR3 is TGCGCCAGCAGCTCTTCGCCGGGACAGGGGGCGGGATACAATGAGCAGTTCTTC. It encodes CASSSSPGQGAGYNEQFF.

This clonotype turned up a few times. The genes are TRBV6-1 and TRBJ2-5; D call uncertain. CDR3 length: 13 residues. Germline CDR1 is MNHNS and CDR2 is SASEGT. V gave up 6 bases and J gave up 2 bases, with 10 bases separating them. Here the CDR3 reads CASRMGFQETQYF. CDR3 DNA sequence: TGTGCCAGCAGGATGGGTTTTCAAGAGACCCAGTACTTC.

The chain uses TRBV28 and TRBJ1-2, with D possibly being TRBD1 (5 bases). V shed 5 bases and J shed 8 bases, with 15 bases lying between them. The CDR3 has 13 residues. Germline V gene data show CDR1 as MDHEN and CDR2 as SYDVKM. The CDR3 nucleotides read TGTGCCAGCAGTCCCCCGGGCAGGGTGGGCTACACCTTC. Translating it yields CASSPPGRVGYTF.

This clonotype has a count of ten or more. This chain connects TRBV5-1 to TRBJ2-1; D unresolved. This CDR3 spans 14 amino acids. V was cut by 4 bases and J by 3 bases, with 11 bases left in between. Germline V lookup: CDR1 SGHRS, CDR2 YFSETQ. CDR3 bases: TGCGCCAGCAGCCCGGACGCTTACTACAATGAGCAGTTCTTC. Protein product: CASSPDAYYNEQFF. Variable domain in full (rest from reference TRBV5-1 and TRBJ2-1): KAGVTQTPRYLIKTRGQQVTLSCSPISGHRSVSWYQQTPGQGLQFLFEYFSETQRNKGNFPGRFSGRQFSNSRSEMNVSTLELGDSALYLCASSPDAYYNEQFFGPGTRLTVL.

The chain joins TRBV12-3 or TRBV12-4 to TRBJ1-5, with 7 bases aligning to TRBD1. The J segment lost 2 bases and the V segment lost 3 bases, leaving 7 bases of the junction unmatched. CDR3 length: 16 residues. The chain's CDR3 is CASSFKGAGGNQPQHF. CDR3 nucleotide sequence: TGTGCCAGCAGTTTTAAGGGGGCTGGTGGCAATCAGCCCCAGCATTTT.

The chain uses TRBV12-3 or TRBV12-4 and TRBJ2-5, with D maybe TRBD2 (5 bases). Trimming pared 2 bases from V and 4 bases from J, leaving 17 bases between. The CDR3 length is 16 residues. The CDR3 protein is CASSLWGVGIRETQYF. In DNA, the CDR3 is TGTGCCAGCAGTTTATGGGGAGTGGGGATCCGAGAGACCCAGTACTTC.

In this sample, this clonotype turned up a few times. This chain links TRBV20-1 with TRBJ2-7, with a weak D call TRBD1 (5 bases). Trimming took off 5 bases at V and 6 bases at J, with 14 bases between the two ends. The CDR3 is 12 amino acids. The germline gives CDR1 DFQATT, CDR2 SNEGSKA (reference sequence). The CDR3 region has the DNA TGCAGTGCTGGGGCGGTGCGTAGCGAGCAGTACTTC. Its translation: CSAGAVRSEQYF.

This clonotype has more than one count but fewer than ten. CDR3 sequence: CASRGGQSNTGELFF. The CDR3 DNA sequence: TGTGCCAGCAGGGGAGGTCAGTCGAACACCGGGGAGCTGTTTTTT. This chain joins TRBV5-5 and TRBJ2-2, with D perhaps TRBD2 (6 bases). Germline V lookup: CDR1 SGHKS, CDR2 YYEKEE (reference sequence). There are 15 residues in the CDR3. Trimming removed 5 bases at V and 0 bases at J, with 11 bases between.

In its sample, this clonotype was seen a few times. This rearrangement joins TRBV2 to TRBJ1-5, with D perhaps matching TRBD1 (6 bases). Germline CDR1 reads SNHLY; CDR2 reads FYNNEI. The CDR3 totals 15 residues. V was cut by 7 bases and J by 6 bases, with 19 bases left in between. The CDR3: CASKGHTSRGQPQHF. DNA of the CDR3: TGTGCCAGCAAGGGGCATACGTCCAGGGGTCAGCCCCAGCATTTT.

There are a few counts of this clonotype. The chain combines TRBV20-1 with TRBJ2-7; 13 nucleotides agree with TRBD2. CDR3 length: 15 residues. Germline assignment: CDR1 DFQATT and CDR2 SNEGSKA (reference sequence). J gave up 1 base and V 3 bases, and 3 bases lay outside the gene matches. CDR3 sequence: CSASRTSGSSYEQYF. CDR3 nucleotides: TGCAGTGCTAGTCGGACTAGCGGGAGTTCCTACGAGCAGTACTTC.

The chain recombines TRBV10-3 with TRBJ2-3; no reliable D call. Germline CDR1 ENHRY, CDR2 SYGVKD. Trimming cost V 2 bases and J 5 bases, with 2 bases left between them. This CDR3 has 11 residues. CDR3: CAISEEDTQYF. The CDR3 DNA sequence: TGTGCCATCAGTGAGGAAGATACGCAGTATTTT.

The V gene is TRBV11-2, the J gene TRBJ2-2; TRBD1 matches 7 bases. This CDR3 region has 16 residues. Germline trimming cut 2 bases from V and 2 bases from J; bases unmatched to any gene: 5. Germline CDR1 reads SGHAT; CDR2 reads FQNNGV. CDR3 DNA: TGTGCCAGCAGCTTATGGCGGACAGGAAACACCGGGGAGCTGTTTTTT. This gives the protein CASSLWRTGNTGELFF.